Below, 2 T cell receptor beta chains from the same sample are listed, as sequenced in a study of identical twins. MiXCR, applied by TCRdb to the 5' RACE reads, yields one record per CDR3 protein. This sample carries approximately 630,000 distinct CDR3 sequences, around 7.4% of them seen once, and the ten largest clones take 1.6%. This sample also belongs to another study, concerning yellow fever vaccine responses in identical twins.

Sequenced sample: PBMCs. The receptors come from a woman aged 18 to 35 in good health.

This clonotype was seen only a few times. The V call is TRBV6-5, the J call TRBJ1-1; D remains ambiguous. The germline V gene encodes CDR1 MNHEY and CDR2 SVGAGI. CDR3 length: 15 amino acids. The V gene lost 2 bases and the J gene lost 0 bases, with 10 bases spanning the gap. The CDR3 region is CASSYSGVVNTEAFF. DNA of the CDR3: TGTGCCAGCAGTTACAGTGGGGTAGTGAACACTGAAGCTTTCTTT.

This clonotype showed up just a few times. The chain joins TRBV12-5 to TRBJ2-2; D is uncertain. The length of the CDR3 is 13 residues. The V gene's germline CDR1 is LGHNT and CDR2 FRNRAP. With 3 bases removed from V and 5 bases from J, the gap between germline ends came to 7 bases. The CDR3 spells CASGLVGTGELFF. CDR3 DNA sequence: TGTGCTAGTGGTTTAGTCGGGACCGGGGAGCTGTTTTTT. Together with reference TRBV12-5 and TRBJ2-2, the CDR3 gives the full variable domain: DARVTQTPRHKVTEMGQEVTMRCQPILGHNTVFWYRQTMMQGLELLAYFRNRAPLDDSGMPKDRFSAEMPDATLATLKIQPSEPRDSAVYFCASGLVGTGELFFGEGSRLTVL.